These 19 T cell receptor beta chains were sequenced from one sample in a study of radiotherapy plus CTLA-4 blockade in lung cancer. Measured with immunoSEQ multiplex PCR; TCRdb has only the in-frame clones, and not every one. This sample has roughly 130,000 clones, with 85% to 90% found just once. The sequencing used peripheral blood, collected from a patient treated with radiotherapy plus ipilimumab. The receptors originated from a human donor with non-small cell lung cancer that progressed on radiotherapy plus ipilimumab.

This chain links TRBV27 with TRBJ2-2; D not resolved. The CDR3 is 12 residues long. From germline, CDR1 is MNHEY and CDR2 SMNVEV (reference sequence). V lost 4 bases and J 9 bases, leaving 9 bases between the germline ends. The CDR3 loop is CASSYPGRELFF. The CDR3 nucleotides are TGTGCCAGCAGTTACCCCGGTCGGGAGCTGTTTTTT.

V usage is TRBV14 and J usage is TRBJ1-2; 8 positions match TRBD1. This CDR3 is 14 amino acids long. The V gene's germline CDR1 is SGHDN and CDR2 FVKESK. V shed 0 bases and J 7 bases; nucleotides not matched to a gene: 4. The CDR3 region is CASSQDRGLIGYTF. The CDR3 DNA sequence: TGTGCCAGCAGCCAAGACAGGGGGCTTATTGGCTACACCTTC.

A few counts support this clone. The same CDR3 is also encoded by other DNA sequences in this sample. The rearrangement links TRBV9 to TRBJ2-1; TRBD2 agrees at 7 bases. This CDR3 region has 15 residues. V shed 2 bases, J shed 1 base, and the junction held 3 bases outside the gene matches. Germline V CDR1 and CDR2: SGDLS, YYNGEE. CDR3 in amino acids: CASSVDSGSYNEQFF. In DNA, the CDR3 is TGTGCCAGCAGCGTCGATAGCGGGTCCTACAATGAGCAGTTCTTC.

This chain connects TRBV5-1 to TRBJ2-7; D may be TRBD1 (5 bases). The CDR3 loop spans 13 amino acids. Looked up from germline, CDR1 is SGHRS and CDR2 is YFSETQ. V lost 5 bases and J 6 bases, leaving 15 bases between the germline ends. This CDR3 reads CASRIRWGAEQYF. The CDR3 DNA is TGCGCCAGCAGGATCAGATGGGGCGCCGAGCAGTACTTC.

The genes are TRBV6-1 and TRBJ1-5, with D uncertain. The V gene lost 4 bases and the J gene lost 0 bases, with 10 bases spanning the gap. Germline V gives CDR1 MNHNS, CDR2 SASEGT. The CDR3 is made up of 15 amino acids. The chain's CDR3 is CASSGRENSNQPQHF. CDR3 coding DNA: TGTGCCAGCAGTGGACGAGAAAATAGCAATCAGCCCCAGCATTTT.

The V and J genes are TRBV5-1 and TRBJ1-3; D is unclear. The V end was cut by 4 bases, the J end by 0 bases, with 8 bases between. CDR3 length: 14 residues. The germline V gene has CDR1 SGHRS and CDR2 YFSETQ. In DNA form, the CDR3 reads TGCGCCAGCAGCCCACAGAGCTCTGGAAACACCATATATTTT. This gives the protein CASSPQSSGNTIYF.

This chain joins TRBV27 and TRBJ2-1; a possible D gene is TRBD1 (6 bases). Between the trimmed V and J ends, which lost 5 bases and 4 bases, there was a span of 21 bases. This CDR3 contains 17 residues. From germline, CDR1 is MNHEY and CDR2 SMNVEV (reference sequence). CDR3 protein: CASSGGMGTRGYNEQFF. CDR3 nucleotide sequence: TGTGCCAGCAGTGGGGGTATGGGGACAAGGGGGTACAATGAGCAGTTCTTC.

The chain carries TRBV6-1 and TRBJ2-1; possibly TRBD1 or TRBD2 for D (5 bases each). The CDR3 runs 14 residues. Trimming took off 5 bases at V and 5 bases at J, with 13 bases between the two ends. Germline loops: CDR1 MNHNS, CDR2 SASEGT. CDR3 protein: CASSSSRGHNEQFF. CDR3 in DNA: TGTGCCAGCAGTTCTTCCCGGGGCCACAATGAGCAGTTCTTC.

This chain connects TRBV2 to TRBJ1-1, with 7 bases that match TRBD1. The germline CDR1 and CDR2 sequences are SNHLY and FYNNEI. The junction had 11 bases not matched to a gene; V was cut back by 10 bases and J by 0 bases. The CDR3 has 15 amino acids. The CDR3 DNA sequence: TGTGCCACCCCTGGGGGGGACAGATTGAACACTGAAGCTTTCTTT. Translating gives CATPGGDRLNTEAFF.

This sequence joins TRBV6-1 and TRBJ1-2; D is ambiguous. Trimming stripped 1 base from V and 2 bases from J, with 11 bases between. The CDR3 has 15 residues. Germline loops: CDR1 MNHNS, CDR2 SASEGT. The CDR3 region is CASSEGRQRNYGYTF. The CDR3 coding sequence is TGTGCCAGCAGTGAAGGGCGACAAAGGAACTATGGCTACACCTTC.

V and J are TRBV5-3 and TRBJ1-1; D is perhaps TRBD1 (5 bases). TRBV5-3 is reported as an ORF; its role is uncertain. The V gene lost 3 bases and the J gene lost 4 bases, with 16 bases spanning the gap. This CDR3 has 15 amino acids. The CDR3 DNA is TGTGCCAGAAGCTCGGGACGGCGCCGGAGCACTGAAGCTTTCTTT. As protein: CARSSGRRRSTEAFF.

This clone has just one count. This sequence joins TRBV4-2 and TRBJ2-1; tentatively, D is TRBD2 (5 bases). V lost 1 base and J lost 7, with 20 bases in between. Germline CDR1 LGHNA, CDR2 YNFKEQ. This CDR3 spans 17 amino acids. The CDR3 DNA follows: TGTGCCAGCAGCCAAGTTTCGGGTGGGGTAGCGAATAATGAGCAGTTCTTC. Amino acid sequence: CASSQVSGGVANNEQFF.

This clone appeared once. The chain couples TRBV2 to TRBJ2-7; 10 bases agree with TRBD2. The ends lost 3 bases at V and 2 bases at J; junction bases unmatched: 16. This CDR3 contains 19 residues. From germline, CDR1 is SNHLY and CDR2 FYNNEI. CDR3 in amino acids: CASSEGLAQGLAATYEQYF. The CDR3 DNA reads TGTGCCAGCAGTGAGGGACTCGCCCAAGGACTAGCGGCCACCTACGAGCAGTACTTC.

The CDR3 region has the DNA TGTGCCAGTAGTACCACAGACTACAATGAGCAGTTCTTC. It translates to CASSTTDYNEQFF. The chain carries TRBV19 and TRBJ2-1, with D unclear. The V end was cut by 4 bases, the J end by 3 bases, with 7 bases between. The germline V gene encodes CDR1 LNHDA and CDR2 SQIVND (reference sequence). The length of the CDR3 is 13 residues. The variable domain in full, with the rest retrieved from reference TRBV19 and TRBJ2-1, is DGGITQSPKYLFRKEGQNVTLSCEQNLNHDAMYWYRQDPGQGLRLIYYSQIVNDFQKGDIAEGYSVSREKKESFPLTVTSAQKNPTAFYLCASSTTDYNEQFFGPGTRLTVL.

This clone appeared a single time. This chain joins TRBV7-9 and TRBJ1-2, with 10 bases fitting TRBD1. V trimming: 2 bases; J trimming: 5 bases; junction bases outside the gene matches: 5. The germline V gene has CDR1 SEHNR and CDR2 FQNEAQ (reference sequence). CDR3 length equals 15 residues. Written as DNA, the CDR3 is TGTGCCAGCAGCTTAAGCTGGACAGGGGGGTATGGCTACACCTTC. This translates into CASSLSWTGGYGYTF.

This clone was seen a few times. The chain recombines TRBV4-1 with TRBJ2-1; D is undetermined. Germline lookup yields CDR1 MGHRA and CDR2 YSYEKL. CDR3 length: 15 amino acids. V was trimmed by 0 bases and J by 8 bases, leaving 14 bases between them. CDR3 bases: TGCGCCAGCAGCCAAGAACGGGCGAGCCAAGATGAGCAGTTCTTC. Protein product: CASSQERASQDEQFF.

This chain uses TRBV5-1 with TRBJ2-1, with 7 nucleotides matching TRBD2. Germline CDR1 reads SGHRS; CDR2 reads YFSETQ. The CDR3 loop spans 18 amino acids. The trim removed 0 bases at V and 0 bases at J, leaving 9 bases unmatched. This CDR3 reads CASSLGGSGRSSYNEQFF. Here the CDR3 DNA reads TGCGCCAGCAGCTTGGGTGGTAGCGGGCGGAGCTCCTACAATGAGCAGTTCTTC.

A word on this clone: Other DNA variants within this sample encode the same CDR3. The rearrangement joins TRBV5-6 to TRBJ1-5; no reliable D call. The CDR3 runs to 14 residues. V lost 0 bases to trimming and J lost 1 base, with 5 bases between them. Germline V lookup: CDR1 SGHDT, CDR2 YYEEEE. The CDR3 reads CASSLGPSNQPQHF. The CDR3 DNA sequence: TGTGCCAGCAGCTTGGGTCCAAGCAATCAGCCCCAGCATTTT.

Concerning this clone: One junction end disagrees with the germline gene, perhaps due to a read error. The gene calls are TRBV2 and TRBJ1-1, with D unclear. CDR1 and CDR2 (germline): SNHLY, FYNNEI. The CDR3 length is 12 residues. CDR3 nucleotides: TGTGCCAGCAGTTTACTGAACACTGGAGCTTTCTTT. Its protein is CASSLLNTGAFF.